This T cell receptor beta chain comes out of a study of monozygotic twins with inflammatory bowel disease. To note about this clonotype: The antigen remains unidentified.

Sampling involved one blood draw (about 2.3 ml) for every donor. This CDR3 is 14 amino acids long. Making cDNA involved eight separate reactions per sample. TCRdb reanalyzed the 5' RACE reads and collapses them to one entry per CDR3 protein, without DNA. In all, the sample yields 150,000 to 200,000 distinct CDR3 sequences. Findings of the study overall: A single strong IBD-associated signal or clonotype was not supported by the findings.

The chain has TRBV12-3 or TRBV12-4 and TRBJ2-7; the D call of TRBD1 rests on TCRdb alone, since no DNA is present to check it. The TCR sequence derives from a human donor with ulcerative colitis or Crohn's disease, or a healthy co-twin of an affected twin (not recorded which). Sequenced input: blood. CDR3 in amino acids: CASSPRTGSYEQYF.